The clone carrying this T cell receptor beta chain was seen repeatedly, ten times or more. This entry comes from a study of spatial heterogeneity in lung cancer. Study in general: Approximately two years after resection was the median timing of the follow-up PBMC samples, which were sequenced when available.

CDR3 length: 17 residues. Germline-derived CDR1 and CDR2 are MNHEY and SVGAGI. V gave up 5 bases and J gave up 0 bases, with 16 bases separating them. TCRdb re-called the 5' RACE reads through MiXCR, storing one row per CDR3 protein. The data contain about 4,000 distinct CDR3 sequences, roughly 24% of them singletons. Described time point: blood at routine non-recurrence follow-up after resection. This clonotype was obtained from a male donor with early-stage non-small cell lung cancer. V usage is TRBV6-5 and J usage is TRBJ2-2; the D gene could be TRBD1 or TRBD2 (5 bases each). The sample in question was PBMCs, obtained at follow-up. Written as DNA, the CDR3 is TGTGCCAGCAGTATAGACCGGGACCCGACGAACACCGGGGAGCTGTTTTTT. It translates to CASSIDRDPTNTGELFF.